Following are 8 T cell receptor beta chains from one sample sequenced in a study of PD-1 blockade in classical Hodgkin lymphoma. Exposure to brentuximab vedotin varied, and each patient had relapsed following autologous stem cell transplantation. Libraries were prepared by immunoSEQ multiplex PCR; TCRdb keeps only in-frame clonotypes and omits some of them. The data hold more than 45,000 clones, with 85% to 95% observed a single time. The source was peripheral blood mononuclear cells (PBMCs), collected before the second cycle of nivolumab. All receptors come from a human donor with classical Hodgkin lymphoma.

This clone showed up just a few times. The CDR3 DNA follows: TGTGCCACCCGGGGGAACACAGATACGCAGTATTTT. The encoded protein is CATRGNTDTQYF. V usage is TRBV27 and J usage is TRBJ2-3, with TRBD2 as a possible D gene (6 bases). CDR1 and CDR2 from the germline V gene are MNHEY and SMNVEV (reference sequence). The CDR3 consists of 12 residues. The ends were cut back, 10 bases at V and 2 bases at J, with 10 bases in the middle.

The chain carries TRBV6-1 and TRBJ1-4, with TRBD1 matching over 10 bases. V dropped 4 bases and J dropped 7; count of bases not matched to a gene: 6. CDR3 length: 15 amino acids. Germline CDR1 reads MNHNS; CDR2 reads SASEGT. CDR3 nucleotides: TGTGCCAGCAGTGGACCGGGACAGGGGTCTGAAAAACTGTTTTTT. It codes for CASSGPGQGSEKLFF.

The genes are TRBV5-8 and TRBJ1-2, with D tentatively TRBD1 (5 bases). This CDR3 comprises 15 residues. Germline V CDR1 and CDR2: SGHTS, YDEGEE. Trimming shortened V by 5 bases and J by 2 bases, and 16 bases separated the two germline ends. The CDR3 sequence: CASSRDGLTNYGYTF. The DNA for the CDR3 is TGTGCCAGCAGTAGGGACGGGCTAACCAACTATGGCTACACCTTC. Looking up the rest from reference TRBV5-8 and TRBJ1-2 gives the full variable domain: EAGVTQSPTHLIKTRGQQATLRCSPISGHTSVYWYQQALGLGLQFLLWYDEGEERNRGNFPPRFSGRQFPNYSSELNVNALELEDSALYLCASSRDGLTNYGYTFGSGTRLTVV.

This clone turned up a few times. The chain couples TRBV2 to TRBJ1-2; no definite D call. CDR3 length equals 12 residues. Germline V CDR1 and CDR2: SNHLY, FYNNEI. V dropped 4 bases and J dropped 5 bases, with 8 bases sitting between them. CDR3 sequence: CASSGTMYGYTF. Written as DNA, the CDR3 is TGTGCCAGCAGTGGCACAATGTATGGCTACACCTTC.

The CDR3 loop is CATSRADQPQHF. The DNA for the CDR3 is TGTGCCACCAGCAGAGCTGATCAGCCCCAGCATTTT. The chain joins TRBV15 to TRBJ1-5, with D unresolved. V dropped 1 base and J dropped 5 bases, with 3 bases sitting between them. Germline CDR1 LNHNV, CDR2 YYDKDF (reference sequence). This CDR3 comprises 12 residues.

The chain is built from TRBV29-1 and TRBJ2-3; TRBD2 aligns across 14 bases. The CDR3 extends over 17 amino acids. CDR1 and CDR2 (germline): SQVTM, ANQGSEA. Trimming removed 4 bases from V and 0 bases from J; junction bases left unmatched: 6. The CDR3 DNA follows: TGCAGCGTTGGCGGACTAGCGGGAGGTACTAGCACAGATACGCAGTATTTT. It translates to CSVGGLAGGTSTDTQYF.

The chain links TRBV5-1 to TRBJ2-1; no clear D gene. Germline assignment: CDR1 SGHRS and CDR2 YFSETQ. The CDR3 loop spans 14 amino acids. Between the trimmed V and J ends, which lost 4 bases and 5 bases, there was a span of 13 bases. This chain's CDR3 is CASSRSSPDNEQFF. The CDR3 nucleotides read TGCGCCAGCAGCAGGTCCTCTCCCGACAATGAGCAGTTCTTC.

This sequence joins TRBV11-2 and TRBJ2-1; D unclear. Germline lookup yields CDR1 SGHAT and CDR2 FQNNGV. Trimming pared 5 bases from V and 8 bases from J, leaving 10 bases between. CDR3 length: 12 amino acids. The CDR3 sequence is CASSPPVDEQFF. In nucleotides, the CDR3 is TGTGCCAGCAGCCCCCCCGTCGATGAGCAGTTCTTC.